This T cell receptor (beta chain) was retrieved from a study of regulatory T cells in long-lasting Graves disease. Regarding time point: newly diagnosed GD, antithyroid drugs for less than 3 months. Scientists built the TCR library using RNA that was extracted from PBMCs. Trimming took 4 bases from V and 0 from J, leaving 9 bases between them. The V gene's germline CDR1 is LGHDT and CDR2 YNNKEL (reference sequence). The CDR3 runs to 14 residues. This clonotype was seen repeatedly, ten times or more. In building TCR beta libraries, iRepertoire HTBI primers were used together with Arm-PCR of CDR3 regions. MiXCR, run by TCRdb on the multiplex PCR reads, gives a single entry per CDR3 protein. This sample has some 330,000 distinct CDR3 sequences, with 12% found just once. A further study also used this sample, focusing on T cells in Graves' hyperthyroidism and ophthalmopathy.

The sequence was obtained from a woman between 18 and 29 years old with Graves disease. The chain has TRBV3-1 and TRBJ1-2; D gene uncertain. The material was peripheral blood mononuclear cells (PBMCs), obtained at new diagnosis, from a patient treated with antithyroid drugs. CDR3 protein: CASSRTVANYGYTF. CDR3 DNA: TGTGCCAGCAGCCGGACGGTAGCTAACTATGGCTACACCTTC. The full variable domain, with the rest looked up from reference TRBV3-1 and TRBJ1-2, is DTAVSQTPKYLVTQMGNDKSIKCEQNLGHDTMYWYKQDSKKFLKIMFSYNNKELIINETVPNRFSPKSPDKAHLNLHINSLELGDSAVYFCASSRTVANYGYTFGSGTRLTVV.